Listed below are T cell receptor beta chains from one sample, sequenced in a study of blood T cell repertoires in COVID-19. Assay used: immunoSEQ multiplex PCR; TCRdb lists only in-frame clones, some missing. Of a few hundred thousand clones listed, roughly four fifths are singletons. The sequencing input was PBMCs or T cells enriched from blood (not recorded which). The receptor set was obtained from a man aged 40-49 years who had recovered from COVID-19. The CDR3 runs from the conserved cysteine through the conserved F or W. A D gene is named only where the DNA matches it firmly. Size tells how often a clone was seen (once, few, many) or the class of an expanded clone, and some rows leave it out.

len	d_gene	j_gene	abundance	v_gene	CDR3aa	CDR3nt
15	NA	TRBJ2-1	NA	TRBV6-5	CASSYSNRGYNEQFF	TGTGCCAGCAGTTACTCGAATAGGGGTTACAATGAGCAGTTCTTC
14	NA	TRBJ2-3	NA	TRBV18	CASSGTGIVDTQYF	TGTGCCAGCTCAGGAACAGGGATTGTAGATACGCAGTATTTT
16	NA	TRBJ2-3	NA	TRBV15	CATSRGSHADTDTQYF	TGTGCCACCAGCAGAGGTTCCCATGCGGACACAGATACGCAGTATTTT
14	TRBD1	TRBJ1-2	NA	TRBV5-1	CASSPGTDFYGYTF	TGCGCCAGCAGCCCTGGGACAGACTTCTATGGCTACACCTTC
16	NA	TRBJ1-6	NA	TRBV7-2	CASSFPLVWADSPLHF	TGTGCCAGCAGCTTCCCGTTGGTTTGGGCTGATTCACCCCTCCACTTT
14	TRBD1	TRBJ1-1	NA	TRBV5-4	CASSRDRLNTEAFF	TGTGCCAGCAGCCGGGACAGATTGAACACTGAAGCTTTCTTT
13	NA	TRBJ1-1	few	TRBV10-3	CAISFTGGSEAFF	TGTGCCATCAGTTTCACGGGGGGGTCTGAAGCTTTCTTT
13	NA	TRBJ2-3	NA	TRBV6-5	CASQAPGADTQYF	TGTGCCAGCCAGGCGCCAGGGGCAGATACGCAGTATTTT
14	TRBD2	TRBJ2-1	NA	TRBV29-1	CSVVAGDSYNEQFF	TGCAGCGTTGTAGCGGGAGACTCCTACAATGAGCAGTTCTTC
14	TRBD1	TRBJ1-2	NA	TRBV15	CATSSRQGSYGYTF	TGTGCCACCAGCTCCCGACAGGGGTCCTATGGCTACACCTTC
14	TRBD1	TRBJ1-5	few	TRBV30	CAWSVPQGSQPQHF	TGTGCCTGGAGTGTACCACAGGGGAGTCAGCCCCAGCATTTT
13	NA	TRBJ1-2	few	TRBV10-3	CAISAGGSYGYTF	TGTGCCATCAGCGCGGGTGGTTCCTATGGCTACACCTTC
18	TRBD2	TRBJ2-1	few	TRBV5-8	CASSFTFLAGSSYNEQFF	TGTGCCAGCAGCTTTACGTTCCTAGCGGGGAGCTCCTACAATGAGCAGTTCTTC
14	NA	TRBJ2-7	NA	TRBV18	CASSPPPAGNEQYF	TGTGCCAGCTCCCCGCCCCCAGCGGGTAACGAGCAGTACTTC
11	NA	TRBJ1-1	few	TRBV20-1	CSASPGAEAFF	TGCAGTGCCTCCCCGGGTGCTGAAGCTTTCTTT
14	NA	TRBJ2-2	once	TRBV11-2	CASSTLRLGGELFF	TGTGCCAGCAGCACCCTGCGGCTCGGCGGGGAGCTGTTTTTT
15	NA	TRBJ2-1	NA	TRBV5-1	CASSLGTGRVNEQFF	TGCGCCAGCAGCTTGGGGACAGGGAGGGTCAATGAGCAGTTCTTC
13	NA	TRBJ2-5	many	TRBV19	CASSFVAQETQYF	TGTGCCAGTAGTTTCGTGGCCCAAGAGACCCAGTACTTC
16	NA	TRBJ2-3	NA	TRBV13	CASSLETAGGTDTQYF	TGTGCCAGCAGCTTAGAGACGGCAGGGGGCACAGATACGCAGTATTTT
17	TRBD1	TRBJ1-1	NA	TRBV11-2	CASSVNRGKSGNTEAFF	TGTGCCAGCAGCGTGAACAGGGGGAAGTCCGGTAACACTGAAGCTTTCTTT